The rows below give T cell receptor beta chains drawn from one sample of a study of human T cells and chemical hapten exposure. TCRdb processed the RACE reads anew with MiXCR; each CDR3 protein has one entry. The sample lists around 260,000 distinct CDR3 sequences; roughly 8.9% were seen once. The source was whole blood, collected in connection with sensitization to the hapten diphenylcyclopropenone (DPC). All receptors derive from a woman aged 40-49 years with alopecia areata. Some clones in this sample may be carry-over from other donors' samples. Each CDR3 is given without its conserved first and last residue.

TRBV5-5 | ASSLAEDQPQH
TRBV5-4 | ASSRGTSTGELF
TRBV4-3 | ASSRAGGLTNEKLF
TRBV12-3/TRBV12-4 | ASSFGQAGNEQF
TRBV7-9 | ASSLLAGVSGELF
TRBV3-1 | ASSQEGGGHEQY
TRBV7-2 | ASSLGWAQETQY
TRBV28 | ASSPRTGSTEAF
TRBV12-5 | ASGHGLDKQF
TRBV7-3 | ASSEQGGQETQY
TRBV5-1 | ASSARTSRTDTQY
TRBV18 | ASSQLAGAGNEQF
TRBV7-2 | ASSFGLAADEQF
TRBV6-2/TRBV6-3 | ASSPTHRAEAF
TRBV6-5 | ASSSHLYAF
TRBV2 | ASTSGGGGGELF
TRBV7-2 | ASSLAAGANVLT
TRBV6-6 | ASSSSRRETTIY
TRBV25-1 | ASGAYATFEQY
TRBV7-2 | ASSNGPANEQF
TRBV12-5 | ASAPSGGNQPQH
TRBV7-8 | ASSFFPGNTGELF
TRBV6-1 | ASWSSGNTGELF
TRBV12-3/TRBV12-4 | ATQVLGTRSSSSYNEQF
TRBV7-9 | ASRVGTDTQY